These T cell receptor beta chains were read from a single sample in a study of Ad26.COV2.S vaccination and SARS-CoV-2 variants. Clones were sequenced by immunoSEQ multiplex PCR, and TCRdb holds only the in-frame ones, with some missing. The data show some 640,000 clones, approximately 88% seen once. The sample was peripheral blood, taken in a trial of Ad26.COV2.S vaccine versus placebo. The receptors here all came from a person aged 18-60 years who received the Ad26.COV2.S COVID-19 vaccine or a placebo. Each CDR3 is given with its conserved first and last residue. D genes are given only for firm matches. The size of a clone is reported for some rows only, either as once, few or many, or as a class for expanded clones.

v_gene	j_gene	abundance	d_gene	CDR3aa	CDR3nt
TRBV11-2	TRBJ2-7	once	TRBD1	CASSLVGTGKYEQYF	TGTGCCAGCAGCTTAGTAGGGACAGGGAAGTACGAGCAGTACTTC
TRBV5-1	TRBJ1-1	.	.	CASSFSGVNTEAFF	TGCGCCAGCAGCTTTTCGGGTGTTAACACTGAAGCTTTCTTT
TRBV19	TRBJ2-3	.	.	CAISRGSTDTQYF	TGTGCCATTAGTAGGGGGAGCACAGATACGCAGTATTTT
TRBV7-9	TRBJ2-7	few	.	CASSSVGNEQYF	TGTGCCAGCAGCTCCGTGGGGAACGAGCAGTACTTC
TRBV6-7	TRBJ2-7	.	TRBD2	CASSYSRTSGSYEQYF	TGTGCCAGCAGTTACTCTAGGACTAGCGGATCCTACGAGCAGTACTTC
TRBV10-2	TRBJ1-1	.	TRBD1	CASIMDRGLTEAFF	TGCGCCAGCATCATGGACAGGGGGTTAACTGAAGCTTTCTTT
TRBV24-1	TRBJ2-7	.	.	CATLNYRDKPYEQYF	TGTGCCACCCTAAACTACCGGGACAAACCCTACGAGCAGTACTTC
TRBV10-2	TRBJ2-1	.	TRBD2	CASEPGLAGYNEQFF	TGCGCCAGCGAACCGGGACTAGCGGGCTACAATGAGCAGTTCTTC
TRBV24-1	TRBJ1-1	.	.	CATSPGKGGATEAFF	TGTGCCACCAGCCCTGGGAAGGGGGGCGCGACTGAAGCTTTCTTT
TRBV7-2	TRBJ1-2	.	.	CASSFPRATGGYTF	TGTGCCAGCAGCTTCCCGAGGGCCACTGGGGGCTACACCTTC
TRBV6-6	TRBJ1-1	.	.	CASSDQGNTEAFF	TGTGCCAGCAGTGACCAGGGGAACACTGAAGCTTTCTTT
TRBV5-6	TRBJ2-7	.	TRBD1	CASNPGTGVYEQYF	TGTGCCAGCAACCCCGGGACAGGGGTTTACGAGCAGTACTTC
TRBV7-9	TRBJ2-2	.	TRBD1	CASRQGALPGELFF	TGTGCCAGCCGACAGGGGGCGCTTCCCGGGGAGCTGTTTTTT
TRBV5-1	TRBJ2-3	.	.	CASTKSLVGTDTQYF	TGCGCCAGCACCAAAAGTTTGGTAGGCACAGATACGCAGTATTTT
TRBV5-1	TRBJ2-2	.	TRBD2	CASSLSGYGTGELFF	TGCGCCAGCAGCCTTAGCGGGTATGGGACCGGGGAGCTGTTTTTT
TRBV5-5	TRBJ2-3	.	.	CASSTPQRADTQYF	TGTGCCAGCAGTACACCACAGAGGGCAGATACGCAGTATTTT
TRBV2	TRBJ1-2	few	TRBD1	CASRDRGLSGYTF	TGTGCCAGCAGGGACAGGGGGCTTAGTGGCTACACCTTC
TRBV5-6	TRBJ2-7	few	.	CASSLVGQGHYEQYF	TGTGCCAGCAGCTTGGTGGGTCAGGGGCACTACGAGCAGTACTTC
TRBV24-1	TRBJ2-7	once	.	CATSDLDPWRAYF	TGTGCCACCAGTGATCTGGACCCATGGCGCGCGTACTTC
TRBV6-4	TRBJ2-1	.	TRBD2	CASSAGTSGNNEQFF	TGTGCCAGCAGTGCTGGGACTAGCGGGAATAATGAGCAGTTCTTC
TRBV4-2	TRBJ2-2	.	TRBD2	CASSQDPAGGPYTGELFF	TGTGCCAGCAGCCAAGACCCAGCGGGAGGGCCTTACACCGGGGAGCTGTTTTTT
TRBV7-3	TRBJ2-5	.	.	CASSLGGGQETQYF	TGTGCCAGCAGCTTGGGAGGAGGACAAGAGACCCAGTACTTC
TRBV20-1	TRBJ2-7	.	.	CSASGSGQGYEQYF	TGCAGTGCTAGTGGGTCAGGGCAAGGGTACGAGCAGTACTTC
TRBV7-3	TRBJ1-2	.	.	CASSFRDGGGYTF	TGTGCCAGCAGCTTCCGGGACGGCGGGGGCTACACCTTC
TRBV2	TRBJ1-6	.	TRBD1	CASSDGQGYSPLHF	TGTGCCAGCAGTGACGGACAGGGCTATTCACCCCTCCACTTT
TRBV28	TRBJ1-1	.	TRBD1	CASSLWRAGGGTEAFF	TGTGCCAGCAGTTTATGGAGGGCAGGGGGAGGTACTGAAGCTTTCTTT
TRBV9	TRBJ1-2	once	TRBD1	CASTLDRGGGYTF	TGTGCCAGCACCTTAGACAGGGGAGGTGGCTACACCTTC
TRBV3-1/TRBV3-2	TRBJ2-1	.	.	CASSHEGGEQFF	TGTGCCAGCAGCCATGAGGGCGGTGAGCAGTTCTTC
TRBV6-2/TRBV6-3	TRBJ2-6	.	TRBD2	CASSASGGYGANVLTF	TGTGCCAGCAGTGCCTCCGGGGGGTATGGGGCCAACGTCCTGACTTTC
TRBV19	TRBJ2-7	.	.	CASSFREAGSYEQYF	TGTGCCAGTAGTTTCAGGGAGGCAGGCTCCTACGAGCAGTACTTC
TRBV7-2	TRBJ2-5	.	.	CASSPATGKLETQYF	TGTGCCAGCAGCCCAGCTACAGGGAAGTTAGAGACCCAGTACTTC
TRBV5-6	TRBJ1-2	once	.	CASILWGRAGYGYTF	TGTGCCAGCATCCTGTGGGGAAGGGCCGGCTATGGCTACACCTTC